This entry lists 7 T cell receptor beta chains sequenced from one sample in a study of blood T cell repertoires in COVID-19. Data came from immunoSEQ multiplex PCR; TCRdb stores just in-frame clones and leaves some out. The sample includes hundreds of thousands of clones, roughly 88% seen only once; the top ten take around 1%. The sequencing sample was made of PBMCs or T cells enriched from blood (not recorded which). The source of these receptors is a woman under 40 who had recovered from COVID-19.

This clone has a single count. The chain links TRBV5-6 to TRBJ1-2, with TRBD1 matching 9 bases. CDR3 length: 13 amino acids. With 4 bases clipped from V and 5 bases from J, the junction kept 3 bases outside the gene matches. Germline assignment: CDR1 SGHDT and CDR2 YYEEEE. This CDR3 reads CASSPGTGYGYTF. CDR3 in DNA: TGTGCCAGCAGCCCCGGGACAGGGTATGGCTACACCTTC.

The J gene is TRBJ1-6, the V gene TRBV27; 7 bases are shared with TRBD1. Trimming removed 0 bases from V and 3 bases from J; junction bases left unmatched: 5. The CDR3 is 17 residues long. The germline gives CDR1 MNHEY, CDR2 SMNVEV (reference sequence). CDR3 loop: CASSLSPGQVYNSPLHF. As DNA, the CDR3 is TGTGCCAGCAGTTTATCTCCCGGACAGGTCTATAATTCACCCCTCCACTTT.

The CDR3 DNA follows: TGCGCCAGCAACAGGGACGGCACCCTGATCGGAAACACCATATATTTT. Its protein product is CASNRDGTLIGNTIYF. This chain uses TRBV5-1 with TRBJ1-3; tentative D call: TRBD1 (6 bases). Trimming shortened V by 6 bases and J by 4 bases, and 20 bases separated the two germline ends. Germline CDR1 is SGHRS and CDR2 is YFSETQ. This CDR3 comprises 16 residues.

The V and J genes are TRBV29-1 and TRBJ1-1; 7 nucleotides agree with TRBD1. J was trimmed by 1 base and V by 2 bases; bases with no gene match: 4. The CDR3 covers 14 residues. Germline-derived CDR1 and CDR2 are SQVTM and ANQGSEA. The DNA for the CDR3 is TGCAGCGTTGAAAAGGGGGCGGGGAACACTGAAGCTTTCTTT. Residues: CSVEKGAGNTEAFF.

The chain employs TRBV13 and TRBJ1-1; 9 nucleotides align to TRBD1. Germline V lookup: CDR1 PRHDT, CDR2 FYEKMQ (reference sequence). V lost 4 bases and J lost 3; bases outside the gene matches: 12. The CDR3 length is 17 residues. The CDR3 region has the DNA TGTGCCAGCAGCTCGGAGGGGGAAGACAGGGGGTACACTGAAGCTTTCTTT. This gives the protein CASSSEGEDRGYTEAFF.

Concerning this clone: The same CDR3 arises from other DNA sequences in this sample as well. The chain joins TRBV9 to TRBJ2-7; TRBD2 might be the D (5 bases). CDR1 and CDR2 (germline): SGDLS, YYNGEE. The CDR3 spans 14 residues. Trimming pared 0 bases from V and 0 bases from J, leaving 7 bases between. The CDR3 DNA reads as TGTGCCAGCAGCGTAGTAGGGAGCTCCTACGAGCAGTACTTC. Translating it yields CASSVVGSSYEQYF.

The chain is built from TRBV5-1 and TRBJ2-1; TRBD2 agrees at 8 bases. With V trimmed by 1 base and J by 5 bases, 8 bases remained unmatched. The CDR3 has 16 amino acids. Per the germline V gene, CDR1 is SGHRS and CDR2 is YFSETQ. CDR3 region: CASSLPRGAGNNEQFF. The CDR3 DNA reads as TGCGCCAGCAGCTTGCCGCGGGGGGCAGGGAACAATGAGCAGTTCTTC.